This T cell receptor beta chain was identified during a study of blood T cell repertoires in COVID-19. Study summary: COVID-19 samples from acute and convalescent phases originated in the United States, Italy and Spain. PBMCs, B-cell-depleted T cells, or T cells provided the cDNA or gDNA that made up the material.

Between the trimmed V and J ends, which lost 2 bases and 9 bases, there was a span of 7 bases. In germline, CDR1 is MNHNY, CDR2 SVGAGI (reference sequence). The CDR3 contains 11 residues. Authors' processing steps: Reference gene primer amplification in the assay estimated nucleated cell counts. Repertoires were generated with immunoSEQ multiplex PCR, while TCRdb's copy carries only in-frame clones and drops some. Clone size and the V and J calls come from that table; the DNA yielded D and trimming. This sample yields more than 300,000 clones, of which 86% are seen a single time; under 2% belongs to the top ten.

This chain links TRBV6-6 with TRBJ1-1, with a weak D call TRBD1 (5 bases). The sequencing sample was made of peripheral blood. This receptor was taken from a woman aged 45 to 65 with acute or convalescent COVID-19. As DNA, the CDR3 is TGTGCCAGCAGTTACGGGGGGAAAGCTTTCTTT. Residues: CASSYGGKAFF.